These 23 T cell receptor beta chains were sequenced from one sample in a study of T cells after yellow fever vaccination. One entry per CDR3 protein results from TCRdb running MiXCR on the 5' RACE reads. The sample has tens of thousands of distinct CDR3 sequences, more than 10% seen once. Sequencing was performed on CD8+ T cells not binding an NS4B(214-222) dextramer, sorted from PBMCs, taken roughly 20 days after the first yellow fever vaccination. These receptors all come from a man in his late teens or twenties who received the YFV17D yellow fever vaccine.

This clonotype showed up just a few times. The chain has TRBV9 and TRBJ2-1, with D perhaps TRBD1 (6 bases). Trimming stripped 3 bases from V and 6 bases from J, with 10 bases between. Germline CDR1 is SGDLS and CDR2 is YYNGEE. The CDR3 has 13 residues. CDR3 sequence: CASSASGANEQFF. DNA of the CDR3: TGTGCCAGCAGCGCCTCAGGGGCCAATGAGCAGTTCTTC.

This rearrangement joins TRBV29-1 to TRBJ2-7; 8 bases match TRBD1. Looked up from germline, CDR1 is SQVTM and CDR2 is ANQGSEA. This CDR3 is built from 16 residues. J gave up 2 bases and V 2 bases, and 11 bases lay outside the gene matches. The CDR3 loop is CSVEHPGQGNPYEQYF. The CDR3 region has the DNA TGCAGCGTTGAACACCCCGGACAGGGAAACCCCTACGAGCAGTACTTC.

This clonotype was detected only a few times. The chain employs TRBV10-3 and TRBJ1-5; D gene unclear. Germline CDR1 is ENHRY and CDR2 is SYGVKD. This CDR3 spans 13 amino acids. Trimming removed 2 bases from V and 4 bases from J, with 6 bases in between. CDR3 in DNA: TGTGCCATCAGTGAGGGAGGGAATCAGCCCCAGCATTTT. This gives the protein CAISEGGNQPQHF.

This clonotype was detected a few times. This rearrangement joins TRBV4-1 to TRBJ2-7; 12 nucleotides match TRBD1. From germline, CDR1 is MGHRA and CDR2 YSYEKL. J gave up 4 bases and V 2 bases, and 3 bases lay outside the gene matches. This CDR3 has 15 residues. CDR3 nucleotides: TGCGCCAGCAGCCAACTGGGACAGGGGGCTTACGAGCAGTACTTC. Translating it yields CASSQLGQGAYEQYF.

This clonotype has at least ten counts. The chain joins TRBV9 to TRBJ2-3; 13 bases line up with TRBD2. The germline V gene has CDR1 SGDLS and CDR2 YYNGEE. V was pared by 3 bases and J by 1 base, with 8 bases of the junction left unmatched. This CDR3 spans 18 amino acids. CDR3 in amino acids: CASSARKGTSGGTDTQYF. The CDR3 DNA follows: TGTGCCAGCAGCGCGCGAAAGGGGACTAGCGGGGGCACAGATACGCAGTATTTT.

This clonotype was counted a few times. This chain uses TRBV4-3 with TRBJ1-1; D may be TRBD1 (5 bases). Between the trimmed V and J ends, which lost 0 bases and 4 bases, there was a span of 12 bases. The CDR3 runs 15 residues. CDR1 and CDR2 (germline): LGHNA, YSLEER. The CDR3 spells CASSQDLVGVTEAFF. Here the CDR3 DNA reads TGCGCCAGCAGCCAAGATCTTGTGGGGGTCACTGAAGCTTTCTTT.

This clonotype was detected ten times or more. The genes are TRBV29-1 and TRBJ2-7; 7 nucleotides align to TRBD2. CDR1 and CDR2 from the germline V gene are SQVTM and ANQGSEA. V trimming: 7 bases; J trimming: 0 bases; junction bases outside the gene matches: 6. The CDR3 extends over 13 amino acids. CDR3 nucleotides: TGCAGCGGCCGCGGGGGTAGCTCCTACGAGCAGTACTTC. Its protein product is CSGRGGSSYEQYF.

The table lists this clonotype with a few counts. The rearrangement links TRBV20-1 to TRBJ1-3; D perhaps matches TRBD1 (5 bases). The CDR3 consists of 14 residues. Trimming stripped 1 base from V and 2 bases from J, with 9 bases between. Germline assignment: CDR1 DFQATT and CDR2 SNEGSKA (reference sequence). CDR3 loop: CSARVVGPGNTIYF. DNA for the CDR3: TGCAGTGCTAGAGTAGTGGGACCTGGAAACACCATATATTTT.

This clonotype showed up just a few times. This CDR3 is CASSPNTDTQYF. The CDR3 DNA reads as TGTGCCAGCAGCCCAAACACAGATACGCAGTATTTT. V gene TRBV7-3 combines with J gene TRBJ2-3, with unresolved D. Trimming shortened V by 5 bases and J by 2 bases, and 5 bases separated the two germline ends. This CDR3 comprises 12 residues. Germline-derived CDR1 and CDR2 are SGHTA and FQGTGA.

The chain joins TRBV12-3 or TRBV12-4 to TRBJ1-5; D is unclear. V lost 4 bases to trimming and J lost 3 bases, with 4 bases between them. This CDR3 is 12 amino acids long. This CDR3 is CASSSDNQPQHF. The CDR3 DNA follows: TGTGCCAGCAGTTCTGACAATCAGCCCCAGCATTTT.

This clonotype has at least ten counts. The chain couples TRBV29-1 to TRBJ2-1; D is uncertain. The CDR3 extends over 14 amino acids. Germline lookup yields CDR1 SQVTM and CDR2 ANQGSEA. V lost 0 bases and J lost 0, with 6 bases in between. CDR3 DNA: TGCAGCGTTGAAGAGCAAAGCTCCTACAATGAGCAGTTCTTC. The encoded protein is CSVEEQSSYNEQFF.

This clonotype turned up a few times. The DNA for the CDR3 is TGCGCCAGCAGTCTCATCGGGACGGCATATGGCTACACCTTC. Protein: CASSLIGTAYGYTF. This chain links TRBV10-2 with TRBJ1-2, with TRBD1 as a possible D gene (5 bases). This CDR3 region has 14 residues. The V gene lost 5 bases and the J gene lost 5 bases, with 15 bases spanning the gap. CDR1 is WSHSY and CDR2 is SAAADI in the germline V gene.

This chain connects TRBV29-1 to TRBJ1-6; D is ambiguous. The V gene's germline CDR1 is SQVTM and CDR2 ANQGSEA. Trimming stripped 2 bases from V and 0 bases from J, with 11 bases between. This CDR3 comprises 16 residues. For the CDR3, the DNA is TGCAGCGTTGAATGTGGCCCGAGCTCCTATAATTCACCCCTCCACTTT. As protein: CSVECGPSSYNSPLHF.

This clonotype was observed many times. V usage is TRBV7-8 and J usage is TRBJ2-2; D is undetermined. Trimming took 5 bases from V and 5 from J, leaving 6 bases between them. Germline CDR1 is SGHVS and CDR2 is FQNEAQ. The CDR3 runs to 12 residues. CDR3 sequence: CASSPKTGELFF. Written as DNA, the CDR3 is TGTGCCAGCAGCCCAAAAACCGGGGAGCTGTTTTTT.

There are a few counts of this clonotype. The J gene is TRBJ2-3, the V gene TRBV11-1; TRBD1 matches 7 bases. CDR1 SGHAT and CDR2 FQDESV come from the germline V gene (reference sequence). V was clipped by 4 bases and J by 3 bases; unmatched bases: 22. This CDR3 has 20 residues. CDR3 amino acids: CASSSVRQGDGSGQTDTQYF. In DNA form, the CDR3 reads TGTGCCAGCAGCTCCGTAAGACAGGGAGACGGTAGTGGTCAAACAGATACGCAGTATTTT. The full variable domain, rest sourced from reference TRBV11-1 and TRBJ2-3, is EAEVAQSPRYKITEKSQAVAFWCDPISGHATLYWYRQILGQGPELLVQFQDESVVDDSQLPKDRFSAERLKGVDSTLKIQPAELGDSAMYLCASSSVRQGDGSGQTDTQYFGPGTRLTVL.

This clonotype was seen more than once but under ten times. The CDR3, as DNA: TGTGCCAGCAGTACAGGGGCCACTGAAGCTTTCTTT. The encoded protein is CASSTGATEAFF. V is TRBV6-5 and J is TRBJ1-1, with 7 bases identical to TRBD1. With V trimmed by 5 bases and J by 4 bases, 1 base remained unmatched. This CDR3 spans 12 amino acids. Germline V gene sequence: CDR1 MNHEY, CDR2 SVGAGI.

This clonotype was counted a few times. The V call is TRBV2, the J call TRBJ1-2; 7 nucleotides match TRBD1. In germline, CDR1 is SNHLY, CDR2 FYNNEI. This CDR3 has 17 amino acids. V gave up 6 bases and J gave up 2 bases; unmatched junction bases: 15. DNA for the CDR3: TGTGCCAGCAGAGCTCCCGGGACAGATTACCGAAACTATGGCTACACCTTC. Translating gives CASRAPGTDYRNYGYTF.

J is TRBJ2-7 and V is TRBV7-2; D is possibly TRBD1 or TRBD2 (5 bases each). The ends were cut back, 4 bases at V and 2 bases at J, with 12 bases in the middle. The CDR3 has 14 residues. The germline CDR1 and CDR2 sequences are SGHTA and FQGNSA. The CDR3 DNA reads as TGTGCCAGCAGCTGGGACCCCGGGACCTACGAGCAGTACTTC. It translates to CASSWDPGTYEQYF.

This clonotype was observed a few times. This chain joins TRBV5-1 and TRBJ2-3; 9 bases are shared with TRBD1. The CDR3 consists of 17 residues. V trimming: 4 bases; J trimming: 1 base; junction bases outside the gene matches: 10. Germline V gene sequence: CDR1 SGHRS, CDR2 YFSETQ. Written as DNA, the CDR3 is TGCGCCAGCAGCGCACCCCGGGACAGGGAAGGCACAGATACGCAGTATTTT. Protein product: CASSAPRDREGTDTQYF.

The J gene is TRBJ1-2, the V gene TRBV20-1; 8 bases fit TRBD1. CDR1 is DFQATT, CDR2 SNEGSKA, per germline (reference sequence). CDR3 size: 16 residues. Unmatched junction bases numbered 10, after V lost 0 bases and J lost 4 bases. The CDR3 DNA is TGCAGTGCTAGAGATCTGGCAGGGGGCCCTTTCTATGGCTACACCTTC. Translated, it gives CSARDLAGGPFYGYTF.

This clonotype turned up a few times. This chain joins TRBV7-8 and TRBJ2-3, with 7 bases that match TRBD2. Germline loops: CDR1 SGHVS, CDR2 FQNEAQ. This CDR3 contains 11 residues. V lost 7 bases to trimming and J lost 6 bases; unmatched junction nucleotides: 1. Here the CDR3 reads CASKGGDTQYF. For the CDR3, the DNA is TGTGCCAGCAAGGGAGGGGATACGCAGTATTTT.

This clonotype was seen more than once but under ten times. The chain uses TRBV11-3 and TRBJ2-2, with 9 bases identical to TRBD1. Trimming removed 5 bases from V and 6 bases from J; junction bases left unmatched: 7. The length of the CDR3 is 15 residues. Per the germline V gene, CDR1 is SGHNT and CDR2 is YENEEA. The CDR3 is CASSPLGQGSGELFF. The CDR3 bases are TGTGCCAGCAGCCCCCTGGGACAGGGCTCCGGGGAGCTGTTTTTT.

J is TRBJ2-1 and V is TRBV12-3 or TRBV12-4; TRBD1 matches 8 bases. V lost 7 bases, J lost 8 bases, and 7 bases stayed unmatched. This CDR3 region has 13 residues. The CDR3 DNA reads as TGTGCCAGCAACTTGGGGGGACAGGATGAGCAGTTCTTC. Translation: CASNLGGQDEQFF.